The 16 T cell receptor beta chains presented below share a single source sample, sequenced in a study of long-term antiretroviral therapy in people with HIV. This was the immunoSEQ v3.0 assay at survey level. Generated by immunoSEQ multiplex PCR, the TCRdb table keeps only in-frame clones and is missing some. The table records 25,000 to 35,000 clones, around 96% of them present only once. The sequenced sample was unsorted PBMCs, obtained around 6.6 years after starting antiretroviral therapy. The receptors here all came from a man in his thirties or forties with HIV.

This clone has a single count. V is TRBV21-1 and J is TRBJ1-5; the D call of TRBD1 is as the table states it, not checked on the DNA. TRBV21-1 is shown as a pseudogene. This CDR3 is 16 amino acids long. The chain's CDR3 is CASSKFDRLCNQPQHF. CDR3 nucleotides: TGTGCCAGCAGCAAATTTGACAGATTATGCAATCAGCCCCAGCATTTT.

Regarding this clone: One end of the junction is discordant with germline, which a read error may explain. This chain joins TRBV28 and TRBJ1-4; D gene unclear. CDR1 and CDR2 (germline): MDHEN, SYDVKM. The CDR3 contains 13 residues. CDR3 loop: CASSLNSNEKLLF. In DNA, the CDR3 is TGTGCCAGCAGTTTAAACTCAAATGAAAAACTGCTTTTT.

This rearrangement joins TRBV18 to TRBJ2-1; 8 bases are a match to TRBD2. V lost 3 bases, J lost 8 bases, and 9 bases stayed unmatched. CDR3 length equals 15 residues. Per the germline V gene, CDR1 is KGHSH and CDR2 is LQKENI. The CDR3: CASSPHGTRGDEQFF. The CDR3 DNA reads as TGTGCCAGCTCACCGCATGGGACTAGAGGGGATGAGCAGTTCTTC.

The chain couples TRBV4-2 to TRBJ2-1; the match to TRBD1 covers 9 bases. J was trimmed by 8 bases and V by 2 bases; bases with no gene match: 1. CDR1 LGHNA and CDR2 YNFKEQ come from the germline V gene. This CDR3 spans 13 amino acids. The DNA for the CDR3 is TGTGCCAGCAGCCAAACAGGGGGCTATGAGCAGTTCTTC. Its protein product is CASSQTGGYEQFF.

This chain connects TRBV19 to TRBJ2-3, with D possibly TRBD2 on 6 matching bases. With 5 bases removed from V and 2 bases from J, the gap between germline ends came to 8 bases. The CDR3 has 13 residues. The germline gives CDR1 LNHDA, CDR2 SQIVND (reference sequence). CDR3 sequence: CASSPGATDTQYF. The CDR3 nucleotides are TGTGCCAGTAGTCCGGGAGCCACAGATACGCAGTATTTT.

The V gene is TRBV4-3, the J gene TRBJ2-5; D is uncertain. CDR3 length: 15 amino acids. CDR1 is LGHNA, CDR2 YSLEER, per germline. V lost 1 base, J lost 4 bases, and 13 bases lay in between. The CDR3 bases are TGCGCCAGCAGCCAAGGAGCAACAGAAGGAGAGACCCAGTACTTC. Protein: CASSQGATEGETQYF.

DNA of the CDR3: TGTGCCAGCAGCGTAGGCGACAGGGCTAACGGCTACACCTTC. Its protein is CASSVGDRANGYTF. The V gene is TRBV9, the J gene TRBJ1-2, with 7 bases identical to TRBD1. This CDR3 is built from 14 residues. CDR1 SGDLS and CDR2 YYNGEE come from the germline V gene. Trimming cost V 0 bases and J 8 bases; bases outside gene matches: 7. The whole variable domain, remainder taken from reference TRBV9 and TRBJ1-2, is DSGVTQTPKHLITATGQRVTLRCSPRSGDLSVYWYQQSLDQGLQFLIQYYNGEERAKGNILERFSAQQFPDLHSELNLSSLELGDSALYFCASSVGDRANGYTFGSGTRLTVV.

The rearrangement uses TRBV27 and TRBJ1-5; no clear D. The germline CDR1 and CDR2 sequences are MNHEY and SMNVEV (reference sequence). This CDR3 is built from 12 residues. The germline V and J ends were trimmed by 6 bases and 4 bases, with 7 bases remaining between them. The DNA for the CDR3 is TGTGCCAGCAGGAAGGCAAATCAGCCCCAGCATTTT. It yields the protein CASRKANQPQHF.

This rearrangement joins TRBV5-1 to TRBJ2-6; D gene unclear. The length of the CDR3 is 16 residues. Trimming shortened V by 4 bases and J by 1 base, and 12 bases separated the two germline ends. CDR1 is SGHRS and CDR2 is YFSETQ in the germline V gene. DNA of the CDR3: TGCGCCAGCAGCGACGGTTTGGGGTCTGGGGCCAACGTCCTGACTTTC. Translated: CASSDGLGSGANVLTF.

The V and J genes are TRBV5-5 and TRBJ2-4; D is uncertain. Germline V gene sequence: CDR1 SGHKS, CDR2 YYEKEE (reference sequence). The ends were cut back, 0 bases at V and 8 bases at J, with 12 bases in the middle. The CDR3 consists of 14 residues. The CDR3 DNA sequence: TGTGCCAGCAGCTTGGGGTACGGAGAGGACATTCAGTACTTC. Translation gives CASSLGYGEDIQYF. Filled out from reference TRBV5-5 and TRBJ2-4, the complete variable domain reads DAGVTQSPTHLIKTRGQQVTLRCSPISGHKSVSWYQQVLGQGPQFIFQYYEKEERGRGNFPDRFSARQFPNYSSELNVNALLLGDSALYLCASSLGYGEDIQYFGAGTRLSVL.

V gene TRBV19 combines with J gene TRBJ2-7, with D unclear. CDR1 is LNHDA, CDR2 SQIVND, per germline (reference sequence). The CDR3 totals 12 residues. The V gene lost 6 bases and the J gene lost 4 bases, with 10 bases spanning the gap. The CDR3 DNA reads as TGTGCCAGTAGAGGAAACACATACGAGCAGTACTTC. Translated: CASRGNTYEQYF.

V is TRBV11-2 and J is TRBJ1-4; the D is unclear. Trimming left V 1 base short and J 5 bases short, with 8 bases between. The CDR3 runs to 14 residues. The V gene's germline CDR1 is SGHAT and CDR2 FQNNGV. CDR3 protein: CASSLGLENEKLFF. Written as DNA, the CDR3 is TGTGCCAGCAGCTTAGGGCTCGAAAATGAAAAACTGTTTTTT.

The chain's CDR3 is CASSQEERTRGYTF. The CDR3 DNA reads as TGCGCCAGCAGCCAAGAAGAAAGAACCCGCGGCTACACCTTC. This chain uses TRBV4-1 with TRBJ1-2; no clear D gene. V was clipped by 0 bases and J by 8 bases, with 13 bases between them. Per germline, CDR1 MGHRA and CDR2 YSYEKL. The CDR3 has 14 residues.

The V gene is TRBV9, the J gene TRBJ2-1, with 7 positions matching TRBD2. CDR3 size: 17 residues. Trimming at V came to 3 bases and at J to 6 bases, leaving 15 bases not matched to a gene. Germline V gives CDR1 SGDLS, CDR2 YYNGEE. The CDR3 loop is CASSATRPSGLINEQFF. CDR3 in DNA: TGTGCCAGCAGCGCCACTAGGCCTAGCGGACTCATCAATGAGCAGTTCTTC.

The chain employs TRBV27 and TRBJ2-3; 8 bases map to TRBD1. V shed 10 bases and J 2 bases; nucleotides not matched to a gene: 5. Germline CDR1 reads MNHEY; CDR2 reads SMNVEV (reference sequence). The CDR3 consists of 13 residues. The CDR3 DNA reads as TGTGCCACCGGGGACAGGTACACAGATACGCAGTATTTT. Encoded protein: CATGDRYTDTQYF.

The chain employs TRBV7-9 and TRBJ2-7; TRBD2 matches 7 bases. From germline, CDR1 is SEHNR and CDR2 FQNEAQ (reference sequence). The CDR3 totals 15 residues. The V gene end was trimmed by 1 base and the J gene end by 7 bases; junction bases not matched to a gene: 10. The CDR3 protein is CASSLGGGLQGEQYF. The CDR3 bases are TGTGCCAGCAGCTTAGGGGGGGGACTTCAGGGAGAGCAGTACTTC.